This record concerns one T cell receptor beta chain sequence. Its specificity is unknown. Germline lookup yields CDR1 KGHSH and CDR2 LQKENI. This CDR3 is built from 15 residues. V lost 1 base and J lost 2; bases outside the gene matches: 2. The entry originates in a study of cytomegalovirus exposure and HLA in healthy donors. Overall study findings and caveats: Later, TCR association rates were found to vary by HLA locus, highest for DRB1 and lowest for HLA-C. There was a cluster of highly shared sequence variants that was likely a sequencing artifact. In a later analysis, TCR beta V- and J-gene trimming was associated with a missense DCLRE1C variant. The sole available immune exposure information was CMV serostatus.

This PCR relied on a set of 60 Vbeta primers and 13 Jbeta primers. Only in-frame clones appear in the TCRdb table, and some are missing; sequencing was by immunoSEQ multiplex PCR. The sample contains 190,000 or so clones, over 75% of which appear only once. This receptor was taken from a boy younger than 10 in good health and CMV-seronegative. The sample comprised PBMCs. This sequence joins TRBV18 and TRBJ2-1; 7 nucleotides align to TRBD2. The CDR3 coding sequence is TGTGCCAGCTCACCACTGAGCGGGGCCTACAATGAGCAGTTCTTC. Translated, it gives CASSPLSGAYNEQFF.